This entry lists 25 T cell receptor beta chains sequenced from one sample in a study of blood T cell repertoires in COVID-19. Clones were read by immunoSEQ multiplex PCR, and TCRdb kept only the in-frame ones, dropping some. The table has about 29,000 clones, roughly 80% seen once. Sequences were obtained from peripheral blood. The source is a woman aged 65 to 85 with active or convalescent COVID-19.

This chain connects TRBV27 to TRBJ1-2, with 7 bases lining up with TRBD1. Germline V gives CDR1 MNHEY, CDR2 SMNVEV (reference sequence). V shed 6 bases, J shed 7 bases, and the junction held 26 bases outside the gene matches. The CDR3 loop spans 19 amino acids. In nucleotides, the CDR3 is TGTGCCAGCAGCCCGAGACAGGGCCTCGATATTTTTCAACTAGGTGGCTACACCTTC. Amino acids: CASSPRQGLDIFQLGGYTF.

This clone came up once. The genes are TRBV10-3 and TRBJ2-1; 9 bases fit TRBD2. This CDR3 contains 15 residues. Germline CDR1 reads ENHRY; CDR2 reads SYGVKD. V gave up 3 bases and J gave up 6 bases; unmatched junction bases: 6. CDR3 sequence: CAISDPGLAINEQFF. The CDR3 DNA follows: TGTGCCATCAGTGACCCCGGACTAGCGATCAATGAGCAGTTCTTC.

A note on this clone: Germline and junction disagree at one end, which may indicate a read error. The chain uses TRBV2 and TRBJ1-2, with unresolved D. CDR1 is SNHLY, CDR2 FYNNEI, per germline. The CDR3 consists of 14 residues. CDR3 sequence: CASSSTGISYAYTF. CDR3 bases: TGTGCCAGCAGTTCGACCGGGATTTCCTATGCCTACACCTTC.

The chain recombines TRBV7-2 with TRBJ2-7; D is undetermined. V was shortened by 5 bases and J by 5 bases, with 13 bases between the two germline ends. The CDR3 sequence is 13 residues long. Germline V lookup: CDR1 SGHTA, CDR2 FQGNSA. CDR3 in amino acids: CASSHYRSNEQYF. As DNA, the CDR3 is TGTGCCAGCAGCCACTATCGATCTAACGAGCAGTACTTC. Full variable domain (remainder filled in from reference TRBV7-2 and TRBJ2-7): GAGVSQSPSNKVTEKGKDVELRCDPISGHTALYWYRQSLGQGLEFLIYFQGNSAPDKSGLPSDRFSAERTGGSVSTLTIQRTQQEDSAVYLCASSHYRSNEQYFGPGTRLTVT.

This chain joins TRBV28 and TRBJ1-2; 8 bases are a match to TRBD1. V lost 6 bases and J lost 2; bases outside the gene matches: 5. In germline, CDR1 is MDHEN, CDR2 SYDVKM. This CDR3 contains 14 residues. The CDR3 coding sequence is TGTGCCAGCAGGGGGACAGGAGAAAACTATGGCTACACCTTC. Translated, it gives CASRGTGENYGYTF.

V gene TRBV28 combines with J gene TRBJ1-1, with D tentatively TRBD1 (6 bases). Trimming removed 8 bases at V and 0 bases at J, with 13 bases between. Germline V gives CDR1 MDHEN, CDR2 SYDVKM. CDR3 length: 14 amino acids. The CDR3 here is CASEQGPLNTEAFF. CDR3 sequence (DNA): TGTGCCAGCGAACAGGGCCCTTTGAACACTGAAGCTTTCTTT.

The rearrangement joins TRBV6-4 to TRBJ2-1, with D possibly being TRBD1 (5 bases). The V gene lost 0 bases and the J gene lost 9 bases, with 21 bases spanning the gap. The CDR3 consists of 17 residues. In germline, CDR1 is MRHNA, CDR2 SNTAGT. The CDR3 nucleotides read TGTGCCAGCAGTGACTCTCCCGGACAACTCGCTCCCCCTGAGCAGTTCTTC. This translates into CASSDSPGQLAPPEQFF.

The CDR3 region has the DNA TGTGCCAGCTTCAGGGCCCGCACAGATACGCAGTATTTT. This sequence encodes CASFRARTDTQYF. The chain joins TRBV6-4 to TRBJ2-3; possible D gene TRBD1, 5 bases. Germline CDR1 MRHNA, CDR2 SNTAGT. Trimming stripped 8 bases from V and 1 base from J, with 10 bases between. The CDR3 spans 13 residues.

Points on this clone: Other DNA variants within this sample encode the same CDR3. The chain has TRBV6-5 and TRBJ1-1; D unresolved. V gave up 0 bases and J gave up 2 bases, with 7 bases separating them. The CDR3 totals 14 residues. CDR1 is MNHEY, CDR2 SVGAGI, per germline. Written as DNA, the CDR3 is TGTGCCAGCAGTTACTCGGGAGGAAACACTGAAGCTTTCTTT. The encoded protein is CASSYSGGNTEAFF.

The chain employs TRBV9 and TRBJ2-3; 8 nucleotides line up with TRBD2. The trim removed 2 bases at V and 3 bases at J, leaving 5 bases unmatched. The germline CDR1 and CDR2 sequences are SGDLS and YYNGEE. The CDR3 has 15 residues. The CDR3 loop reads CASSVTSASTDTQYF. Written as DNA, the CDR3 is TGTGCCAGCAGCGTGACTAGCGCTTCGACAGATACGCAGTATTTT.

This chain connects TRBV6-1 to TRBJ1-2; D is unresolved. Germline CDR1 and CDR2: MNHNS and SASEGT. The CDR3 sequence is 13 residues long. V was shortened by 3 bases and J by 2 bases, with 7 bases between the two germline ends. CDR3 nucleotides: TGTGCCAGCAGTGACAGGAGGAACTATGGCTACACCTTC. Translation: CASSDRRNYGYTF.

The chain recombines TRBV6-2 or TRBV6-3 with TRBJ2-7; maybe TRBD1 (5 bases). V shed 2 bases and J shed 5 bases, with 7 bases lying between them. CDR1 is MNHEY, CDR2 SVGEGT, per germline. This CDR3 is built from 12 residues. The CDR3 loop reads CASSYTRDEQYF. The CDR3 coding sequence is TGTGCCAGCAGTTACACCAGGGACGAGCAGTACTTC.

DNA of the CDR3: TGTGCCTGGAGCCCCCCCGTGGGGGCGATTGGGTCACCCCTCCACTTT. Its protein product is CAWSPPVGAIGSPLHF. The genes are TRBV30 and TRBJ1-6, with D possibly TRBD1 on 6 matching bases. V was cut by 3 bases and J by 10 bases, with 22 bases left in between. The CDR3 sequence is 16 residues long. The germline V gene encodes CDR1 GTSNPN and CDR2 SVGIG (reference sequence). Variable domain in full (rest from reference TRBV30 and TRBJ1-6): SQTIHQWPATLVQPVGSPLSLECTVEGTSNPNLYWYRQAAGRGLQLLFYSVGIGQISSEVPQNLSASRPQDRQFILSSKKLLLSDSGFYLCAWSPPVGAIGSPLHFGNGTRLTVT.

The V call is TRBV27, the J call TRBJ1-2; TRBD1 matches at 11 bases. CDR3 length: 13 residues. Looked up from germline, CDR1 is MNHEY and CDR2 is SMNVEV (reference sequence). With V trimmed by 7 bases and J by 12 bases, 10 bases remained unmatched. The CDR3 is CASNRTGGPPDTF. CDR3 in DNA: TGTGCCAGCAATCGGACAGGGGGCCCTCCGGACACCTTC.

The sample holds one count of this clone. The rearrangement links TRBV7-8 to TRBJ2-1; weak D call: TRBD1 (5 bases). The germline V and J ends were trimmed by 4 bases and 1 base, with 8 bases remaining between them. The germline V gene has CDR1 SGHVS and CDR2 FQNEAQ. The CDR3 contains 14 residues. The CDR3 sequence: CASSSRGSYNEQFF. In DNA, the CDR3 is TGTGCCAGCAGCTCAAGGGGTTCCTACAATGAGCAGTTCTTC.

The chain links TRBV29-1 to TRBJ2-4, with TRBD1 matching 7 bases. The CDR3 length is 13 residues. Germline CDR1 and CDR2: SQVTM and ANQGSEA. The V gene end was trimmed by 7 bases and the J gene end by 2 bases; junction bases not matched to a gene: 5. DNA of the CDR3: TGCAGCGCATTACAGGGGACCAAAAACATTCAGTACTTC. Translated, it gives CSALQGTKNIQYF.

This chain links TRBV28 with TRBJ2-2; TRBD1 is a possible D gene (6 bases). V was shortened by 3 bases and J by 4 bases, with 15 bases between the two germline ends. This CDR3 spans 16 amino acids. Germline V gene lookup returns CDR1 MDHEN and CDR2 SYDVKM. The CDR3 region is CASSFMGAWSTGELFF. The DNA of the CDR3 is TGTGCCAGCAGTTTTATGGGGGCTTGGAGCACCGGGGAGCTGTTTTTT.

The chain combines TRBV5-1 with TRBJ2-4, with a weak D call TRBD1 (6 bases). CDR1 is SGHRS, CDR2 YFSETQ, per germline. The CDR3 is made up of 11 amino acids. V was cut by 4 bases and J by 15 bases, with 14 bases left in between. CDR3 sequence reads: CASSLGQSMYF. The CDR3 DNA reads as TGCGCCAGCAGCCTCGGACAGTCTATGTACTTC.

V is TRBV27 and J is TRBJ2-5; 11 bases are a match to TRBD2. Germline-derived CDR1 and CDR2 are MNHEY and SMNVEV (reference sequence). The ends lost 7 bases at V and 5 bases at J; junction bases unmatched: 12. CDR3 length: 16 residues. The CDR3 DNA sequence: TGTGCCAGCAAAACCCGCGGACTAGCGGGTGGTGAGACCCAGTACTTC. This gives the protein CASKTRGLAGGETQYF.

V gene TRBV19 combines with J gene TRBJ2-5, with 7 nucleotides matching TRBD1. V lost 5 bases to trimming and J lost 7 bases; unmatched junction nucleotides: 13. The CDR3 contains 15 residues. The V gene's germline CDR1 is LNHDA and CDR2 SQIVND (reference sequence). The CDR3 sequence: CASSLTGTAYATQYF. The DNA of the CDR3 is TGTGCCAGTAGTCTCACCGGGACAGCTTATGCGACCCAGTACTTC.

This clone was found a few times. This chain joins TRBV30 and TRBJ2-5; 10 bases line up with TRBD2. This CDR3 spans 20 amino acids. With 0 bases clipped from V and 5 bases from J, the junction kept 21 bases outside the gene matches. The germline V gene encodes CDR1 GTSNPN and CDR2 SVGIG (reference sequence). CDR3 bases: TGTGCCTGGAGTGTATGGTCCCCCGGGACTAGCGCGAAGAGGAGGGAGACCCAGTACTTC. It codes for CAWSVWSPGTSAKRRETQYF. Full variable domain (rest looked up from reference TRBV30 and TRBJ2-5): SQTIHQWPATLVQPVGSPLSLECTVEGTSNPNLYWYRQAAGRGLQLLFYSVGIGQISSEVPQNLSASRPQDRQFILSSKKLLLSDSGFYLCAWSVWSPGTSAKRRETQYFGPGTRLLVL.

This chain uses TRBV9 with TRBJ2-2; the D gene is possibly TRBD1 (7 bases). This CDR3 region has 16 residues. The V end lost 4 bases, the J end lost 5 bases, and 18 bases lay between the germline ends. The germline gives CDR1 SGDLS, CDR2 YYNGEE. Written as DNA, the CDR3 is TGTGCCAGCAGCCCGAGTGGCAGGGGGAGGACCGGGGAGCTGTTTTTT. Translating it yields CASSPSGRGRTGELFF.

The chain uses TRBV5-1 and TRBJ2-1, with 13 bases fitting TRBD2. The CDR3 is 18 residues long. V lost 0 bases, J lost 0 bases, and 3 bases stayed unmatched. The germline gives CDR1 SGHRS, CDR2 YFSETQ. This CDR3 reads CASSLGTSGGLSYNEQFF. CDR3 DNA: TGCGCCAGCAGCTTGGGGACTAGCGGGGGCCTCTCCTACAATGAGCAGTTCTTC.

Only one count was recorded for this clone. The V call is TRBV10-1, the J call TRBJ2-5; no clear D. Germline lookup yields CDR1 WNHNN and CDR2 SYGVQD (reference sequence). CDR3 length: 14 residues. Trimming stripped 3 bases from V and 0 bases from J, with 8 bases between. The CDR3 sequence is CASSDGQHQETQYF. The CDR3 coding sequence is TGCGCCAGCAGTGATGGGCAGCACCAAGAGACCCAGTACTTC.

V usage is TRBV19 and J usage is TRBJ2-1; D is ambiguous. Trimming stripped 2 bases from V and 6 bases from J, with 14 bases between. This CDR3 region has 15 residues. Germline-derived CDR1 and CDR2 are LNHDA and SQIVND (reference sequence). In DNA form, the CDR3 reads TGTGCCAGTAGTATAAGACCCACCCCGGGCAATGAGCAGTTCTTC. It encodes CASSIRPTPGNEQFF.